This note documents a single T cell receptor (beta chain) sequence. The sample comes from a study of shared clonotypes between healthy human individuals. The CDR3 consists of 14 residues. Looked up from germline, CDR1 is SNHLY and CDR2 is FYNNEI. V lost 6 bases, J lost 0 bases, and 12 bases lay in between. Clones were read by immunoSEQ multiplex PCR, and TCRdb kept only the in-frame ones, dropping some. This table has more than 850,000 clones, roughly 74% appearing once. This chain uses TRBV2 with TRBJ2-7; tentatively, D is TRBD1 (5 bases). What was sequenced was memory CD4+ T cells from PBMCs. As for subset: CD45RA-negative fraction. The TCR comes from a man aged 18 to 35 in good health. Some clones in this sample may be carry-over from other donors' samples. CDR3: CASRGRDPSYEQYF. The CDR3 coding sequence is TGTGCCAGCAGAGGCAGGGATCCCTCCTACGAGCAGTACTTC.